These T cell receptor beta chains were read from a single sample in a study of response to subunit inactivated influenza vaccine. One entry per CDR3 protein, called by TCRdb with MiXCR from the RT-PCR reads. In the table there are just under 550,000 distinct CDR3 sequences, roughly 25% of which are singletons. These data were also reused for a study on T cells expressing NK-cell markers.

The material sequenced was CD4+ T cells sorted from PBMCs, taken roughly 13 days after vaccination. The receptors were gathered from a man aged 50 or older who received an inactivated influenza vaccine. Both conserved end residues are part of each CDR3. The order of the fields is clone size, J gene, V gene, D gene, CDR3 protein, CDR3 DNA. The D gene is left open where the match is weak. Expanded clones get a size class; other rows say once, few or many, or leave the size out.

-,TRBJ1-1,TRBV10-3,-,CAISERGGTTEAFF,TGTGCCATCAGTGAGCGGGGAGGAACCACTGAAGCTTTCTTT
many,TRBJ1-1,TRBV20-1,TRBD1,CSAYRGPGTEAFF,TGCAGTGCTTACAGGGGGCCAGGGACTGAAGCTTTCTTT
-,TRBJ2-7,TRBV24-1,-,CATSDSGGGIEQYF,TGTGCCACCAGTGATTCCGGTGGGGGCATCGAGCAGTACTTC
-,TRBJ2-5,TRBV5-1,TRBD1,CASSLETGEETQYF,TGCGCCAGCAGCTTGGAGACAGGGGAAGAGACCCAGTACTTC
few,TRBJ2-5,TRBV25-1,TRBD2,CASSESREGQTQYF,TGTGCCAGCAGTGAATCCAGGGAGGGACAGACCCAGTACTTC
once,TRBJ2-1,TRBV27,-,CASSPDGQSYPQFF,TGTGCCAGCAGTCCGGACGGACAGTCATATCCGCAGTTCTTC
-,TRBJ2-4,TRBV20-1,-,CSAIAVAKNIQYF,TGCAGTGCCATAGCGGTAGCCAAAAACATTCAGTACTTC
-,TRBJ2-7,TRBV5-1,-,CASSLRTEKFYEQYF,TGCGCCAGCAGCTTGCGGACAGAGAAATTCTACGAGCAGTACTTC
few,TRBJ2-1,TRBV12-3/TRBV12-4,-,CASSFPASLYNEQFF,TGTGCCAGCAGTTTCCCCGCCAGTCTCTACAATGAGCAGTTCTTC
-,TRBJ2-1,TRBV28,TRBD1,CASSQDRVSNEQFF,TGTGCCAGCAGCCAGGACAGGGTGTCCAATGAGCAGTTCTTC
-,TRBJ2-7,TRBV20-1,-,CSAREASESYEQYF,TGCAGTGCTAGAGAGGCGTCAGAATCCTACGAGCAGTACTTC
few,TRBJ2-2,TRBV5-1,TRBD1,CASSPGGATGELFF,TGCGCCAGCAGCCCAGGGGGCGCCACCGGGGAGCTGTTTTTT
-,TRBJ1-5,TRBV30,-,CAWTIQGSNQPQHF,TGTGCCTGGACTATACAGGGAAGCAATCAGCCCCAGCATTTT
few,TRBJ1-1,TRBV20-1,-,CSAWKDLSGTEAFF,TGCAGTGCTTGGAAGGACCTTTCTGGGACTGAAGCTTTCTTT
-,TRBJ2-1,TRBV10-3,TRBD2,CAISESNLAGDGEQFF,TGTGCCATCAGTGAGTCGAACCTAGCGGGGGACGGTGAGCAGTTCTTC
-,TRBJ2-7,TRBV20-1,TRBD2,CSAPGLAGGPGEQYF,TGCAGTGCTCCGGGACTAGCGGGAGGGCCTGGAGAGCAGTACTTC
few,TRBJ2-2,TRBV10-3,-,CAIRRQGHGELFF,TGTGCCATCAGGAGGCAGGGCCACGGGGAGCTGTTTTTT
many,TRBJ1-6,TRBV5-1,-,CASSLDRAHSPLHF,TGCGCCAGCAGCTTGGACAGGGCTCATTCACCCCTCCACTTT
-,TRBJ2-3,TRBV4-3,TRBD2,CASSQGLAGSTDTQYF,TGCGCCAGCAGCCAGGGACTAGCGGGTAGCACAGATACGCAGTATTTT
-,TRBJ1-4,TRBV6-1,TRBD1,CASSEDRGTEKLFF,TGTGCCAGCAGTGAAGACAGGGGAACTGAAAAACTGTTTTTT
-,TRBJ1-1,TRBV7-6,TRBD1,CASSLDTGTAPFNTEAFF,TGTGCCAGCAGCTTAGATACCGGGACAGCCCCCTTTAACACTGAAGCTTTCTTT
few,TRBJ1-5,TRBV6-2/TRBV6-3,-,CASSPMVSGPQHF,TGTGCCAGCAGCCCGATGGTTTCGGGGCCCCAGCATTTT
few,TRBJ2-7,TRBV29-1,TRBD1,CSGGQGTYEQYF,TGCAGCGGAGGACAGGGGACCTACGAGCAGTACTTC
-,TRBJ2-7,TRBV2,TRBD2,CASSLTVLGGSYEQYF,TGTGCCAGCAGCTTGACGGTATTGGGGGGGTCCTACGAGCAGTACTTC
-,TRBJ2-1,TRBV20-1,-,CSAGAPVHNEQFF,TGCAGTGCTGGGGCTCCGGTGCATAATGAGCAGTTCTTC
-,TRBJ1-5,TRBV12-3/TRBV12-4,-,CASSLGAAAQPQHF,TGTGCCAGCAGCTTAGGGGCCGCGGCTCAGCCCCAGCATTTT
few,TRBJ2-1,TRBV20-1,-,CSATLGALNNEQFF,TGCAGTGCGACCTTGGGAGCGCTAAACAATGAGCAGTTCTTC
-,TRBJ2-2,TRBV12-3/TRBV12-4,-,CASSLGAGGGGELFF,TGTGCCAGCAGTTTAGGGGCAGGGGGAGGCGGGGAGCTGTTTTTT
few,TRBJ2-7,TRBV20-1,-,CSAIRPMGNYEQYF,TGCAGTGCTATTCGTCCTATGGGTAACTACGAGCAGTACTTC
-,TRBJ2-1,TRBV30,-,CAWNRGSGTYNEQFF,TGTGCCTGGAACCGAGGTAGCGGAACTTACAATGAGCAGTTCTTC
-,TRBJ2-7,TRBV11-2,TRBD2,CASSLDPASGTYEQYF,TGTGCCAGCAGCTTAGATCCGGCTAGCGGCACATACGAGCAGTACTTC
-,TRBJ2-7,TRBV28,TRBD2,CASSLPPGLAGPYEQYF,TGTGCCAGCAGTTTACCGCCGGGACTAGCGGGGCCCTACGAGCAGTACTTC
few,TRBJ2-5,TRBV12-3/TRBV12-4,-,CASSFYGTPETQYF,TGTGCCAGCAGTTTCTACGGGACTCCAGAGACCCAGTACTTC
-,TRBJ1-1,TRBV6-5,-,CASSYAGLNTEASF,TGTGCCAGCAGTTACGCGGGTCTGAACACTGAAGCTTCCTTT
-,TRBJ1-4,TRBV11-2,-,CASSNRQLWPNEKLFF,TGTGCCAGCAGCAATCGACAGCTATGGCCTAATGAAAAACTGTTTTTT
-,TRBJ2-5,TRBV7-2,TRBD2,CASSSVAGIQETQYF,TGTGCCAGCAGCTCCGTAGCGGGTATCCAAGAGACCCAGTACTTC
-,TRBJ2-3,TRBV28,-,CASRHMGRNTDTQYF,TGTGCCAGCAGACATATGGGACGGAACACAGATACGCAGTATTTT
few,TRBJ2-5,TRBV6-1,TRBD1,CASSPVQGARETQYF,TGTGCCAGCAGTCCGGTTCAGGGGGCGCGGGAGACCCAGTACTTC
few,TRBJ2-7,TRBV29-1,-,CSGRTSQYEQYF,TGCAGCGGACGGACCTCCCAATACGAGCAGTACTTC
few,TRBJ2-5,TRBV29-1,-,CSVGLQYQETQYF,TGCAGCGTTGGACTCCAGTACCAAGAGACCCAGTACTTC
few,TRBJ2-5,TRBV6-2/TRBV6-3,-,CASNRGGTQYF,TGTGCCAGCAATCGAGGGGGGACCCAGTACTTC